The 2 T cell receptor beta chains reported below all come from one sample, sequenced in a study of blood T cell repertoires in COVID-19. TCRdb keeps only in-frame clones here, not all; method: immunoSEQ multiplex PCR. Among tens of thousands of clones listed, 70% to 85% were seen once. Sequenced input: peripheral blood. The receptors shown here come from a man aged 50 to 60 with acute or convalescent COVID-19.

This chain uses TRBV3-1 (or the pseudogene TRBV3-2) with TRBJ2-5; TRBD1 might be the D (5 bases). In germline, CDR1 is LGHDT, CDR2 YNNKEL (reference sequence). Trimming took 6 bases from V and 0 from J, leaving 8 bases between them. This CDR3 spans 13 amino acids. CDR3 residues: CASSPGNQETQYF. The DNA for the CDR3 is TGTGCCAGCAGTCCAGGGAACCAAGAGACCCAGTACTTC.

The chain has TRBV11-3 and TRBJ2-1, with 15 bases lining up with TRBD2. Germline lookup yields CDR1 SGHNT and CDR2 YENEEA. V gave up 1 base and J gave up 2 bases; unmatched junction bases: 0. The CDR3 is made up of 17 amino acids. CDR3 residues: CASSLGTSGGAYNEQFF. CDR3 sequence (DNA): TGTGCCAGCAGCTTAGGGACTAGCGGGGGGGCCTACAATGAGCAGTTCTTC.